This T cell receptor beta chain was identified during a study of OX40 agonist ivuxolimab in advanced cancers. There are a few counts of this clone. Antigen specificity is unknown. Germline-derived CDR1 and CDR2 are LNHDA and SQIVND (reference sequence). V lost 4 bases, J lost 2 bases, and 22 bases stayed unmatched. The length of the CDR3 is 21 residues. Broader study findings: CD8+ T cells averaged more expanded clones than CD4+. Some of the lowest clonal expansion was seen in partial responders at 0.1-3.0 mg/kg.

TCRdb's table, derived via immunoSEQ multiplex PCR, lists solely in-frame clones and lacks some. The sample lists over 30,000 clones, 80% to 85% seen once, with 1.5% to 2% in the top ten. Baseline, cycle 4 day 1, and cycle 7 day 1 were the blood sampling points. The V gene is TRBV19, the J gene TRBJ1-5; the match to TRBD1 covers 8 bases. This clonotype was sampled from an adult with an advanced solid tumor such as melanoma, head and neck, liver or kidney cancer. The sequencing used CD4+ or CD8+ T cells sorted from blood, collected in a trial of the OX40 agonist ivuxolimab. The CDR3 sequence is CASSTHPFGQGKLQGNQPQHF. The CDR3 coding sequence is TGTGCCAGTAGTACCCACCCTTTCGGACAGGGAAAATTGCAGGGCAATCAGCCCCAGCATTTT.